The 4 T cell receptor beta chains reported below all come from one sample, sequenced in a study of blood T cell repertoires in COVID-19. The table came from immunoSEQ multiplex PCR; TCRdb's copy has only in-frame clones and leaves some out. Of 200,000 to 250,000 clones detected, 88% appear once; the ten largest clones hold approximately 2.7%. Sequenced material: PBMCs or T cells enriched from blood (not recorded which). The receptors shown here come from a woman in her 30s who had recovered from COVID-19.

This clone appeared a single time. The rearrangement uses TRBV11-2 and TRBJ1-2; 11 bases fit TRBD1. The CDR3 contains 15 residues. V trimming: 0 bases; J trimming: 5 bases; junction bases outside the gene matches: 2. Per germline, CDR1 SGHAT and CDR2 FQNNGV. The CDR3 nucleotides are TGTGCCAGCAGCTTAGAAGGGACAGGGGGTTATGGCTACACCTTC. Translation: CASSLEGTGGYGYTF. Based on the CDR3 plus reference TRBV11-2 and TRBJ1-2, the full variable domain is EAGVAQSPRYKIIEKRQSVAFWCNPISGHATLYWYQQILGQGPKLLIQFQNNGVVDDSQLPKDRFSAERLKGVDSTLKIQPAKLEDSAVYLCASSLEGTGGYGYTFGSGTRLTVV.

This clone has just one count. The chain carries TRBV19 and TRBJ1-2, with D tentatively TRBD1 (6 bases). Germline values: CDR1 LNHDA, CDR2 SQIVND (reference sequence). V was cut by 1 base and J by 6 bases, with 9 bases left in between. The CDR3 loop spans 13 amino acids. CDR3 residues: CASSIGRGDGYTF. CDR3 bases: TGTGCCAGTAGTATAGGCAGGGGAGATGGCTACACCTTC.

The V call is TRBV12-5, the J call TRBJ1-3, with a possible D match to TRBD1 (5 bases). CDR1 LGHNT and CDR2 FRNRAP come from the germline V gene. Trimming took 0 bases from V and 0 from J, leaving 18 bases between them. The CDR3 runs to 19 residues. The CDR3 DNA follows: TGTGCTAGTGGTTTGGTACTATCCCGCGACAGACACTCTGGAAACACCATATATTTT. Translation gives CASGLVLSRDRHSGNTIYF.

J is TRBJ1-1 and V is TRBV15; possible D gene TRBD1, 5 bases. CDR1 is LNHNV, CDR2 YYDKDF, per germline (reference sequence). The CDR3 runs to 13 residues. Trimming pared 3 bases from V and 4 bases from J, leaving 9 bases between. In DNA form, the CDR3 reads TGTGCCACCAGCAGCACAGGTCTCACTGAAGCTTTCTTT. Translating gives CATSSTGLTEAFF.